A selection of T cell receptor beta chains follows, all from one sample in a study of blood T cell repertoires in COVID-19. Generated by immunoSEQ multiplex PCR, the TCRdb table keeps only in-frame clones and is missing some. The profile shows 300,000 to 350,000 clones, roughly 90% of them singletons. Source material: peripheral blood. The receptors stem from a woman aged 25 to 39 with COVID-19, enrolled during active disease. The CDR3 runs from the conserved cysteine through the conserved F or W. A D gene is named only where the DNA matches it firmly. The size entry is marked missing in some rows and otherwise reads once, few, many or a size class.

D	size	V	J	DNA	CDR3
.	.	TRBV5-6	TRBJ2-2	TGTGCCAGCAGCCGGAGATCTAGCGCCGAGAACACCGGGGAGCTGTTTTTT	CASSRRSSAENTGELFF
TRBD1	.	TRBV7-9	TRBJ1-2	TGTGCCAGCAGCTTGCATCCGGGACAGGCCTATGGCTACACCTTC	CASSLHPGQAYGYTF
.	.	TRBV3-1/TRBV3-2	TRBJ2-3	TGTGCCAGCAGCCAGCGGATAGGCGTGGATACGCAGTATTTT	CASSQRIGVDTQYF
.	many	TRBV5-1	TRBJ1-1	TGCGCCAGCAGCTTCGATGGCCGAGGCCACACTGAAGCTTTCTTT	CASSFDGRGHTEAFF
TRBD1	.	TRBV7-9	TRBJ1-1	TGTGCCAGCAGCCCCAGGACAGGGGTTGAAGCTTTCTTT	CASSPRTGVEAFF
TRBD1	.	TRBV4-2	TRBJ2-1	TGTGCCAGCAGCCAAGAAATACAGGGGGCGTACAATGAGCAGTTCTTC	CASSQEIQGAYNEQFF
.	.	TRBV6-4	TRBJ2-2	TGTGCCAGCAGTGAGGACAGGAACACCGGGGAGCTGTTTTTT	CASSEDRNTGELFF
.	.	TRBV11-1	TRBJ2-5	TGTGCCAGCAGCTTAGCCCCCGAGCGAGAGACCCAGTACTTC	CASSLAPERETQYF
TRBD1	.	TRBV2	TRBJ1-5	TGTGCCAGCAATAGCCAGGGGGAAGATCAGCCCCAGCATTTT	CASNSQGEDQPQHF
TRBD1	.	TRBV29-1	TRBJ1-2	TGCAGCGTTGAACCTCGACAGGGGGGTAGTGGCTACACCTTC	CSVEPRQGGSGYTF
TRBD1	.	TRBV19	TRBJ1-1	TGTGCCAGTAGTACCCTGACAGGGGGGAACACTGAAGCTTTCTTT	CASSTLTGGNTEAFF
.	.	TRBV15	TRBJ2-3	TGTGCCACCAGCCACTACGATTACGGGGCAGATACGCAGTATTTT	CATSHYDYGADTQYF
.	.	TRBV28	TRBJ2-7	TGTGCCAGCAGTTTGGGAGGATCCTACGAGCAGTACTTC	CASSLGGSYEQYF
TRBD2	.	TRBV2	TRBJ2-3	TGTGCCAGCAGGGCGGGGGTATCCACAGATACGCAGTATTTT	CASRAGVSTDTQYF
TRBD2	.	TRBV2	TRBJ2-1	TGTGCCAGCAGAGTAACTAGCGGGAGTGCGAATGAGCAGTTCTTC	CASRVTSGSANEQFF
.	.	TRBV5-4	TRBJ2-6	TGTGCCAGCAGCTCCGGACTGGTTAACTCTGGGGCCAACGTCCTGACTTTC	CASSSGLVNSGANVLTF
TRBD1	.	TRBV9	TRBJ1-6	TGTGCCAGCAGCGTGGACAGGGACGCTATGGGGAATTCACCCCTCCACTTT	CASSVDRDAMGNSPLHF
TRBD1	.	TRBV19	TRBJ2-7	TGTGCCAGTAGTCTTAAGGGGGACAGGGCGTGGGAGCAGTACTTC	CASSLKGDRAWEQYF
TRBD2	.	TRBV29-1	TRBJ2-7	TGCAGCGTCCTATCGAGGACCAGCGGGAGAAAAGAGCAGTACTTC	CSVLSRTSGRKEQYF
.	once	TRBV19	TRBJ1-2	TGTGCCAGTAGCCCTCGAAAGACAGGTAGTAACTATGGCTACACCTTC	CASSPRKTGSNYGYTF
.	.	TRBV2	TRBJ1-1	TGTGCCAGCAGTCTACCGCTTTGGCCGACAGGAAGGGCAAAGGGGAACACTGAAGCTTTCTTT	CASSLPLWPTGRAKGNTEAFF
.	.	TRBV7-9	TRBJ1-1	TGTGCCAGCAGCTCCCAAGCGGGGAAAGGAGAAGCTTTCTTT	CASSSQAGKGEAFF
TRBD2	.	TRBV5-1	TRBJ2-1	TGCGCCAGCAGCAGCACTAGCGGCCTCTACAATGAGCAGTTCTTC	CASSSTSGLYNEQFF
.	.	TRBV19	TRBJ2-2	TGTGCCAGTAGTATAGGTCTCGGGACCGGGGAGCTGTTTTTT	CASSIGLGTGELFF
TRBD1	.	TRBV28	TRBJ2-4	TGTGCCAGCAGTTTACCATGGACAGGGGTAACCAAAAACATTCAGTACTTC	CASSLPWTGVTKNIQYF
.	.	TRBV7-9	TRBJ2-7	TGTGCCAGCAGCTTTAACGGAGGCTCCTACGAGCAGTACTTC	CASSFNGGSYEQYF
TRBD1	.	TRBV28	TRBJ2-1	TGTGCCAGCAGTCCCCCGGGACAGGGGGTTTACAATGAGCAGTTCTTC	CASSPPGQGVYNEQFF
TRBD1	.	TRBV7-3	TRBJ1-2	TGTGCCAGCAGCGGCCGGGACAGGGTCTATGGCTACACCTTC	CASSGRDRVYGYTF
.	.	TRBV5-1	TRBJ2-6	TGCGCCAGCAACCCCGCAGGGTTGGCTGGGGCCAACGTCCTGACTTTC	CASNPAGLAGANVLTF
TRBD1	.	TRBV2	TRBJ1-4	TGTGCCAGCAGTAAACAGGGGAGAGGCGATGAAAAACTGTTTTTT	CASSKQGRGDEKLFF
TRBD1	.	TRBV19	TRBJ1-2	TGTGCCAGTAGTGCCCCGGGACAGGGCGACTATGGCTACACCTTC	CASSAPGQGDYGYTF
TRBD2	.	TRBV5-1	TRBJ2-3	TGCGCCAGCAGCTTGCAAGGACTAGCTACAGATACGCAGTATTTT	CASSLQGLATDTQYF
TRBD2	.	TRBV6-4	TRBJ2-1	TGTGCCAGCAGTGACTCGAGTAGCGGGTCCTCCTACAATGAGCAGTTCTTC	CASSDSSSGSSYNEQFF
.	.	TRBV11-3	TRBJ2-7	TGTGCCAGCAGCTCCCTGTTGGACAACGAGCAGTACTTC	CASSSLLDNEQYF
TRBD2	.	TRBV20-1	TRBJ2-1	TGCAGTGCTAGTGAGCGGGATCAATACAATGAGCAGTTCTTC	CSASERDQYNEQFF
.	.	TRBV3-1/TRBV3-2	TRBJ2-7	TGTGCCAGCAGCCAAGTACCAGGCACCTACGAGCAGTACTTC	CASSQVPGTYEQYF
.	.	TRBV3-1/TRBV3-2	TRBJ1-1	TGTGCCAGCAGCCCTGGCCAGGGCCTCAACACTGAAGCTTTCTTT	CASSPGQGLNTEAFF
TRBD1	.	TRBV9	TRBJ1-3	TGTGCCAGCAGCGTAGGACTTCTTGGGACAGGGACTGGAAACACCATATATTTT	CASSVGLLGTGTGNTIYF
TRBD1	.	TRBV5-1	TRBJ1-1	TGCGCCAGCAGCCCCTCCACAGGGGACACTGAAGCTTTCTTT	CASSPSTGDTEAFF
TRBD2	.	TRBV18	TRBJ2-3	TGTGCCAGCTCACCCAGGCTAGCGGGATACACAGATACGCAGTATTTT	CASSPRLAGYTDTQYF
TRBD2	.	TRBV7-9	TRBJ2-3	TGTGCCAGCAGCCCCCGTGTCACTAGCGGGAGCGCAGATACGCAGTATTTT	CASSPRVTSGSADTQYF
.	.	TRBV19	TRBJ1-3	TGTGCCAGTAGTAGCGGGGGAGGTGGAAACACCATATATTTT	CASSSGGGGNTIYF
TRBD2	.	TRBV6-5	TRBJ2-7	TGTGCCAGCAGTTACTCCCCAGCGGGAGGCGAGCAGTACTTC	CASSYSPAGGEQYF
.	.	TRBV6-2/TRBV6-3	TRBJ2-6	TGTGCCAGCAGTTACTCAACGGGCTGGGGCGCTGGGGCCAACGTCCTGACTTTC	CASSYSTGWGAGANVLTF
.	.	TRBV25-1	TRBJ1-1	TGTGCCAGCAGTGGAGGGAGAGGAGCTTTCTTT	CASSGGRGAFF
TRBD2	.	TRBV5-1	TRBJ2-3	TGCGCCAGCAGCTTGGCCAGCGGGATGGGAGCAGATACGCAGTATTTT	CASSLASGMGADTQYF
.	.	TRBV25-1	TRBJ2-5	TGTGCCAGCAGTGTACCGGGACTGGGAGGAGAGACCCAGTACTTC	CASSVPGLGGETQYF
TRBD2	.	TRBV11-3	TRBJ2-1	TGTGCCAGCAGCTTAGAGCTAGCGGACAATGAGCAGTTCTTC	CASSLELADNEQFF
.	.	TRBV5-4	TRBJ1-1	TGTGCCAGCAGCTTGTCCCAGTCGAACACTGAAGCTTTCTTT	CASSLSQSNTEAFF
TRBD2	.	TRBV5-3	TRBJ2-1	TGTGCCAGGGTCACTAGCGGGATCAATGAGCAGTTCTTC	CARVTSGINEQFF
.	.	TRBV5-6	TRBJ1-2	TGTGCCAGCAGCTTAGGGACAAGGGGCTACACCTTC	CASSLGTRGYTF
.	.	TRBV7-9	TRBJ1-2	TGTGCCAGCAGCCAAGGGACTTATGGCTACACCTTC	CASSQGTYGYTF
TRBD1	.	TRBV5-1	TRBJ2-7	TGCGCCAGCAGCCGGGACAGGGGGTCCTACGAGCAGTACTTC	CASSRDRGSYEQYF
TRBD1	.	TRBV27	TRBJ2-2	TGTGCCAGCAGCCTGACAGGGGGGTGGGGTCCCACCGGGGAGCTGTTTTTT	CASSLTGGWGPTGELFF
.	.	TRBV29-1	TRBJ2-1	TGCAGCGTTACGGTCTACTACAATGAGCAGTTCTTC	CSVTVYYNEQFF
.	.	TRBV5-4	TRBJ2-1	TGTGCCAGCAGCTTGGAGCTAGTGTCCTACAATGAGCAGTTCTTC	CASSLELVSYNEQFF
.	.	TRBV30	TRBJ1-1	TGTGCCTGGGATGACGGGATGTACACTGAAGCTTTCTTT	CAWDDGMYTEAFF
TRBD2	once	TRBV9	TRBJ2-7	TGTGCCAGCAGCGTTACCGGGACTAGCGGATACTACGAGCAGTACTTC	CASSVTGTSGYYEQYF
.	.	TRBV19	TRBJ1-2	TGTGCCAGTAGTATGTCTGGCAGGGATGGCTACACCTTC	CASSMSGRDGYTF
TRBD1	.	TRBV30	TRBJ1-2	TGTGCCTGGAGTTGGACAGGCGGCGGCTACACCTTC	CAWSWTGGGYTF